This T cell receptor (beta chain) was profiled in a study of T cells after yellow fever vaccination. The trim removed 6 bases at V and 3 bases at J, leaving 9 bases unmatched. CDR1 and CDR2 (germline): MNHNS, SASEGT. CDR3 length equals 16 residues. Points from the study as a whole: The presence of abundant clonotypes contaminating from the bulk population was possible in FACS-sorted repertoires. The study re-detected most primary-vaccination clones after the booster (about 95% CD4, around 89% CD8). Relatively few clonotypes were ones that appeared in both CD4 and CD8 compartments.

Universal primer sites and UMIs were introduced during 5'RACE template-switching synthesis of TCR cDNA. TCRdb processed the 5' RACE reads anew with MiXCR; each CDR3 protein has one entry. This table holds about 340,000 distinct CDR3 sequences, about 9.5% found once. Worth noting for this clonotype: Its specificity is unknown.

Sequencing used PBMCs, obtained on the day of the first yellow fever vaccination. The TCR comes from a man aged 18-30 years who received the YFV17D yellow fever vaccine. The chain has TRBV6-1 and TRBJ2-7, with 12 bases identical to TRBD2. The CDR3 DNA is TGTGCCAGCAGCCGACTAGCGGGGGCAAATAGCTACGAGCAGTACTTC. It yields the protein CASSRLAGANSYEQYF.